These 17 T cell receptor beta chains came from one sample sequenced in a study of blood T cell repertoires in COVID-19. The data were produced by immunoSEQ multiplex PCR, yet TCRdb's version contains in-frame clones alone and is incomplete. The sample yields under 250,000 clones, approximately 83% seen once. Sequencing was carried out using peripheral blood. The receptor source for this set is a woman aged 40 to 50 with active or convalescent COVID-19.

The chain links TRBV9 to TRBJ1-3; unclear D gene. There are 15 residues in the CDR3. The germline CDR1 and CDR2 sequences are SGDLS and YYNGEE. The V gene lost 4 bases and the J gene lost 0 bases, with 11 bases spanning the gap. Written as DNA, the CDR3 is TGTGCCAGCAGCCCCCTAGTTAGCTCTGGAAACACCATATATTTT. Residues: CASSPLVSSGNTIYF.

The chain employs TRBV28 and TRBJ1-5; TRBD1 matches at 9 bases. The CDR3 has 14 amino acids. With V trimmed by 3 bases and J by 6 bases, 3 bases remained unmatched. In germline, CDR1 is MDHEN, CDR2 SYDVKM. DNA of the CDR3: TGTGCCAGCAGTTTGGGACAGGGAGGTCAGCCCCAGCATTTT. Residues: CASSLGQGGQPQHF.

The rearrangement uses TRBV18 and TRBJ2-5, with TRBD1 as a possible D gene (6 bases). In germline, CDR1 is KGHSH, CDR2 LQKENI. This CDR3 has 15 amino acids. V was shortened by 1 base and J by 4 bases, with 13 bases between the two germline ends. In nucleotides, the CDR3 is TGTGCCAGCTCACCACAGGGGGTTTCGGGAGAGACCCAGTACTTC. Encoded protein: CASSPQGVSGETQYF.

V usage is TRBV19 and J usage is TRBJ2-3; D is unclear. Germline V lookup: CDR1 LNHDA, CDR2 SQIVND (reference sequence). The V end was cut by 10 bases, the J end by 6 bases, with 17 bases between. The CDR3 is 13 residues long. The CDR3 DNA is TGTGCCACCCTCACCGGCCTAGATGATACGCAGTATTTT. Translation: CATLTGLDDTQYF.

This clone was seen a handful of times. The gene calls are TRBV6-5 and TRBJ1-2; 7 nucleotides agree with TRBD1. The CDR3 runs 13 residues. J lost 8 bases, V lost 0 bases, and 3 bases had no gene match. Germline V CDR1 and CDR2: MNHEY, SVGAGI. CDR3 in amino acids: CASSYSTGRGYTF. The CDR3 DNA reads TGTGCCAGCAGTTACTCGACAGGGAGAGGCTACACCTTC.

The chain employs TRBV27 and TRBJ1-2; 9 positions match TRBD1. The CDR3 is made up of 17 amino acids. Unmatched junction bases numbered 20, after V lost 5 bases and J lost 10 bases. CDR1 is MNHEY and CDR2 is SMNVEV in the germline V gene (reference sequence). The CDR3 DNA follows: TGTGCCAGCAGTGAGAGGGACAGGGCCCTTACCCGCCGGGACTACACCTTC. The encoded protein is CASSERDRALTRRDYTF.

The V call is TRBV4-1, the J call TRBJ2-3; TRBD2 might be the D (6 bases). This CDR3 contains 15 residues. The V end was cut by 4 bases, the J end by 3 bases, with 14 bases between. In germline, CDR1 is MGHRA, CDR2 YSYEKL. CDR3 in amino acids: CASSPHPGETDTQYF. CDR3 in DNA: TGCGCCAGCAGCCCGCACCCGGGGGAGACAGATACGCAGTATTTT.

This rearrangement joins TRBV24-1 to TRBJ2-1; TRBD1 aligns across 9 bases. This CDR3 is built from 16 residues. V lost 3 bases, J lost 6 bases, and 8 bases stayed unmatched. Per the germline V gene, CDR1 is KGHDR and CDR2 is SFDVKD. DNA of the CDR3: TGTGCCACCAGTGATCTGGGACAGGGTATGGGCAATGAGCAGTTCTTC. Translating gives CATSDLGQGMGNEQFF.

The chain couples TRBV12-3 or TRBV12-4 to TRBJ1-4; D ambiguous. The CDR3 consists of 13 residues. Deletions cut 6 bases from V and 8 bases from J, with 13 bases between. The chain's CDR3 is CASSLVSGEKLFF. DNA of the CDR3: TGTGCCAGCAGCCTAGTAAGTGGAGAAAAACTGTTTTTT.

This clone has only one observation. CDR3 bases: TGTGCCAGCAGTTACTCTTCCGGGGGCTACGAGCAGTACTTC. Residues: CASSYSSGGYEQYF. The V gene is TRBV6-5, the J gene TRBJ2-7; D perhaps matches TRBD2 (6 bases). The CDR3 consists of 14 residues. V was cut by 0 bases and J by 3 bases, with 9 bases left in between. Germline assignment: CDR1 MNHEY and CDR2 SVGAGI.

V gene TRBV5-1 combines with J gene TRBJ2-7; TRBD2 agrees at 12 bases. The germline gives CDR1 SGHRS, CDR2 YFSETQ. The V and J ends lost 0 bases and 5 bases, in that order; junction bases with no gene match: 9. The CDR3 is 17 residues long. As DNA, the CDR3 is TGCGCCAGCAGCTTGGCCGATCTAGCGGGGGGGCCGGACGAGCAGTACTTC. Encoded protein: CASSLADLAGGPDEQYF.

The gene calls are TRBV15 and TRBJ1-2, with 10 bases fitting TRBD1. V dropped 0 bases and J dropped 6; count of bases not matched to a gene: 7. The CDR3 consists of 16 residues. Germline V gene data show CDR1 as LNHNV and CDR2 as YYDKDF (reference sequence). The CDR3 sequence: CATSRDSTGGENGYTF. The CDR3 bases are TGTGCCACCAGCAGAGATTCGACAGGGGGCGAAAATGGCTACACCTTC.

The rearrangement links TRBV7-9 to TRBJ1-1; D is undetermined. V lost 2 bases and J lost 8, with 9 bases in between. The CDR3 length is 12 residues. Germline values: CDR1 SEHNR, CDR2 FQNEAQ (reference sequence). The CDR3: CASSLQDGEAFF. CDR3 in DNA: TGTGCCAGCAGCTTACAGGATGGGGAAGCTTTCTTT.

In this sample, this clone turned up many times. The chain combines TRBV7-8 with TRBJ2-7; 9 positions match TRBD2. From germline, CDR1 is SGHVS and CDR2 FQNEAQ. The V gene end was trimmed by 5 bases and the J gene end by 6 bases; junction bases not matched to a gene: 11. The CDR3 covers 15 residues. The CDR3 spells CASSIMGTSSSEQYF. The CDR3 DNA is TGTGCCAGCAGCATAATGGGGACTAGCTCGAGCGAGCAGTACTTC. Filled out from reference TRBV7-8 and TRBJ2-7, the complete variable domain reads GAGVSQSPRYKVAKRGQDVALRCDPISGHVSLFWYQQALGQGPEFLTYFQNEAQLDKSGLPSDRFFAERPEGSVSTLKIQRTQQEDSAVYLCASSIMGTSSSEQYFGPGTRLTVT.

The gene calls are TRBV28 and TRBJ2-3; D is ambiguous. The CDR3 spans 14 residues. Trimming left V 5 bases short and J 1 base short, with 10 bases between. CDR1 and CDR2 from the germline V gene are MDHEN and SYDVKM. The CDR3 sequence: CASSGQSGTDTQYF. CDR3 sequence (DNA): TGTGCCAGCAGTGGCCAGTCAGGCACAGATACGCAGTATTTT.

The genes are TRBV11-3 and TRBJ1-5; D gene unclear. CDR1 is SGHNT and CDR2 is YENEEA in the germline V gene. The CDR3 has 13 residues. Trimming stripped 2 bases from V and 1 base from J, with 3 bases between. The CDR3 sequence is CASSLRSNQPQHF. The DNA of the CDR3 is TGTGCCAGCAGCTTACGGAGCAATCAGCCCCAGCATTTT.

V gene TRBV21-1 combines with J gene TRBJ2-1; TRBD1, the D gene given by the table, was not confirmed from the DNA. TRBV21-1 is deemed a pseudogene. The CDR3 runs 16 residues. CDR3 in amino acids: CASSKVSRGLDNEQFF. Written as DNA, the CDR3 is TGTGCCAGCAGCAAAGTCTCCAGGGGGCTGGACAATGAGCAGTTCTTC.